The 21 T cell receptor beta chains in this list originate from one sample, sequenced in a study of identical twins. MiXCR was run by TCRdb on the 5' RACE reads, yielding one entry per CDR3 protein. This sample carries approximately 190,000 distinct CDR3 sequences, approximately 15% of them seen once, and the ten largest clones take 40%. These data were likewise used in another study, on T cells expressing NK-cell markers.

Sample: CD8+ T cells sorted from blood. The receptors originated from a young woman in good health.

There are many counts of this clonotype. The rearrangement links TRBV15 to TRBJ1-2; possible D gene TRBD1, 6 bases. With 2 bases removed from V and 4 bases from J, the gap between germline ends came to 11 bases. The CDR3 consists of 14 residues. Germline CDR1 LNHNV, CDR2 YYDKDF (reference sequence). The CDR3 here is CATSRHGQTYGYTF. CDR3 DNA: TGTGCCACCAGCAGACACGGACAGACCTATGGCTACACCTTC.

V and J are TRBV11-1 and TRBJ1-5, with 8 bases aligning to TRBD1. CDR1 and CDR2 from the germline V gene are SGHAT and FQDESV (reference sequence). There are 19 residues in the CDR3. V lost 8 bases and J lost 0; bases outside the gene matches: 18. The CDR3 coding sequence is TGTGCCAGCGCCGACCCCGGCGGACAGGGATTTAATAGCAATCAGCCCCAGCATTTT. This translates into CASADPGGQGFNSNQPQHF. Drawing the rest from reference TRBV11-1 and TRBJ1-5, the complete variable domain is EAEVAQSPRYKITEKSQAVAFWCDPISGHATLYWYRQILGQGPELLVQFQDESVVDDSQLPKDRFSAERLKGVDSTLKIQPAELGDSAMYLCASADPGGQGFNSNQPQHFGDGTRLSIL.

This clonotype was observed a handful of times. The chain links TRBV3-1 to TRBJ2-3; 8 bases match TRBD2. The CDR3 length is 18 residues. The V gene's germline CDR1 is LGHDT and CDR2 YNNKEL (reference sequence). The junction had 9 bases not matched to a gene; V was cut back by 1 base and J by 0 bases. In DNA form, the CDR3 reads TGTGCCAGCAGCCAAGTTTCCTCGCGGGGGGAAAGCACAGATACGCAGTATTTT. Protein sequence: CASSQVSSRGESTDTQYF.

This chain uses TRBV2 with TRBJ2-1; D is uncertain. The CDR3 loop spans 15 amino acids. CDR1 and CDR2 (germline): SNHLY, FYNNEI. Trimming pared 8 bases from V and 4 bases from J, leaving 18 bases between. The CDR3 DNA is TGTGCCAGCGTAAAGCTAAGGGCGGATTACAATGAGCAGTTCTTC. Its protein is CASVKLRADYNEQFF.

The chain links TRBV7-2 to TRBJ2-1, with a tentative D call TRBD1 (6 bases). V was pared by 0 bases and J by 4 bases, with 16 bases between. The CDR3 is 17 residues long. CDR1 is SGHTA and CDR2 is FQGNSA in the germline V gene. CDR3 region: CASSLAGARGPYNEQFF. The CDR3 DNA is TGTGCCAGCAGCTTAGCGGGGGCTCGCGGACCTTACAATGAGCAGTTCTTC. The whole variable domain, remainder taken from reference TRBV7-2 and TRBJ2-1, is GAGVSQSPSNKVTEKGKDVELRCDPISGHTALYWYRQSLGQGLEFLIYFQGNSAPDKSGLPSDRFSAERTGGSVSTLTIQRTQQEDSAVYLCASSLAGARGPYNEQFFGPGTRLTVL.

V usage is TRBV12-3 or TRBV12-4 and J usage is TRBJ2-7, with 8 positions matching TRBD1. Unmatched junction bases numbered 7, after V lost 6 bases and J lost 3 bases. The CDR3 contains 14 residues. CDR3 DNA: TGTGCCAGCAGAGACAAAGGGACAGGCTACGAGCAGTACTTC. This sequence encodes CASRDKGTGYEQYF.

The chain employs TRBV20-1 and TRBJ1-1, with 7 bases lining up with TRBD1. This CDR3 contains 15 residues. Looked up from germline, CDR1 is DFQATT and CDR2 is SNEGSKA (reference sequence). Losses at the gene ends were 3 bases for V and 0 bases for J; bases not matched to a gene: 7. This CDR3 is CSARVRGTVNTEAFF. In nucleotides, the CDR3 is TGCAGTGCTAGGGTTCGCGGGACAGTGAACACTGAAGCTTTCTTT.

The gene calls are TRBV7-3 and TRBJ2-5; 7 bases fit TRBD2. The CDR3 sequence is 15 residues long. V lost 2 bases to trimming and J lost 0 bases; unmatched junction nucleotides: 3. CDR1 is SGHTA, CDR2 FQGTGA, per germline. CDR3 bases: TGTGCCAGCAGCTTATTCGGACTAGACCAAGAGACCCAGTACTTC. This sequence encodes CASSLFGLDQETQYF.

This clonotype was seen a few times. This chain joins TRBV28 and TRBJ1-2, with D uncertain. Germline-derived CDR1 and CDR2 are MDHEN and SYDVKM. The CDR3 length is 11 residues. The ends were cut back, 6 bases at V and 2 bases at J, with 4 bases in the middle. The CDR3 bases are TGTGCCAGCAGATTCAACTATGGCTACACCTTC. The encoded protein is CASRFNYGYTF.

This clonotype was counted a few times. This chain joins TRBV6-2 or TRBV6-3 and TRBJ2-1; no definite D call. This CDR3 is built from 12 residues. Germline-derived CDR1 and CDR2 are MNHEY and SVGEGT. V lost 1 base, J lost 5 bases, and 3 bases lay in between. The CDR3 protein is CASSYYNNEQFF. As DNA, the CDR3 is TGTGCCAGCAGTTACTACAACAATGAGCAGTTCTTC.

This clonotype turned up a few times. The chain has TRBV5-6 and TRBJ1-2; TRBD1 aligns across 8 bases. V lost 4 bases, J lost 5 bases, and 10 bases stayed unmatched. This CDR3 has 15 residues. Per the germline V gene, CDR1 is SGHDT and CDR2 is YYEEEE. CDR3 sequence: CASSAGQGPEYGYTF. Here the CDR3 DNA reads TGTGCCAGCAGCGCCGGACAGGGTCCGGAGTATGGCTACACCTTC.

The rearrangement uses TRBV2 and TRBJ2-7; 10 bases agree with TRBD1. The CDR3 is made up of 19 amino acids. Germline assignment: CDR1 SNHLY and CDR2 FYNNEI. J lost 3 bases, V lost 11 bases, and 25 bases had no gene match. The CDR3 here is CAFSLPGQGIPQTYYEQYF. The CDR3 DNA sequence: TGTGCCTTCAGTTTACCGGGACAGGGGATTCCTCAGACTTACTACGAGCAGTACTTC.

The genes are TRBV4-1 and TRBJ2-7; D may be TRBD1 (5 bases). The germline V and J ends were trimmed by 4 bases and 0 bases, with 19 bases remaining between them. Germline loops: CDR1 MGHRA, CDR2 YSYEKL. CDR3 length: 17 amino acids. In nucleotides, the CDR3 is TGCGCCAGCAGCCCACCTTCCCCCAGACAGAGCTCCTACGAGCAGTACTTC. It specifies CASSPPSPRQSSYEQYF.

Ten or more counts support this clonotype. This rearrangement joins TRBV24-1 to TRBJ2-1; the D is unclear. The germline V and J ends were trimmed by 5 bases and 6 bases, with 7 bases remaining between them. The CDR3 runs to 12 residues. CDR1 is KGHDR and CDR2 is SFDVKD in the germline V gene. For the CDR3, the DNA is TGTGCCACCAGTGCGTCGTCCAATGAGCAGTTCTTC. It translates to CATSASSNEQFF.

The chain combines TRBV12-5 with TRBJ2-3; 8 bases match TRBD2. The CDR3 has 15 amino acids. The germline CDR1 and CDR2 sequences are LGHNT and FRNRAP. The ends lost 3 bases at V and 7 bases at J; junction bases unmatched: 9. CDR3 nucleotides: TGTGCTAGTGGTTTCGCCGGGGGGGCCTCTCATACGCAGTATTTT. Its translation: CASGFAGGASHTQYF.

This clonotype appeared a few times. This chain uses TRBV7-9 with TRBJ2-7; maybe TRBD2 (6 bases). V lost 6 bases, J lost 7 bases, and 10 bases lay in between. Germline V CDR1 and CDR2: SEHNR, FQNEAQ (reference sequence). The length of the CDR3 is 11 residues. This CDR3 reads CASRGGGEQYF. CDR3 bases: TGTGCCAGCAGGGGAGGAGGGGAGCAGTACTTC. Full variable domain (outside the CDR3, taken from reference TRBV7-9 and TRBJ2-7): DTGVSQNPRHKITKRGQNVTFRCDPISEHNRLYWYRQTLGQGPEFLTYFQNEAQLEKSRLLSDRFSAERPKGSFSTLEIQRTEQGDSAMYLCASRGGGEQYFGPGTRLTVT.

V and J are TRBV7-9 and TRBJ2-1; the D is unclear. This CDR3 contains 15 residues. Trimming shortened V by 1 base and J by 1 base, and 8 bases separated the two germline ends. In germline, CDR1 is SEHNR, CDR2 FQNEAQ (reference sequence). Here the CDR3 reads CASSLVVESYNEQFF. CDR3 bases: TGTGCCAGCAGCTTAGTCGTGGAATCCTACAATGAGCAGTTCTTC.

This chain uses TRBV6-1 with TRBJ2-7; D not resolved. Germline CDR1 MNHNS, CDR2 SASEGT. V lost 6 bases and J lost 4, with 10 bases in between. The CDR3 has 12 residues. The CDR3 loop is CASRGSIYEQYF. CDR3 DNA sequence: TGTGCCAGCAGGGGCTCTATTTACGAGCAGTACTTC.

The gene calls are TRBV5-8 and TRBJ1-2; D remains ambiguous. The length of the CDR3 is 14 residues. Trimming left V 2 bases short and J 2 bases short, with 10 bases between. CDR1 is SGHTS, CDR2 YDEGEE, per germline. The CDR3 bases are TGTGCCAGCAGCTTCGGAACAGCAAACTATGGCTACACCTTC. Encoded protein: CASSFGTANYGYTF.

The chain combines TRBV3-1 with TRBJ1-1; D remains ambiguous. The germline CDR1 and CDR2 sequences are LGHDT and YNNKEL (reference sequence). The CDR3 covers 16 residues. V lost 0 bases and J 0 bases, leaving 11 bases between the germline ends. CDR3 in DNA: TGTGCCAGCAGCCAAGATACCAAGACACTGAACACTGAAGCTTTCTTT. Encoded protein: CASSQDTKTLNTEAFF.

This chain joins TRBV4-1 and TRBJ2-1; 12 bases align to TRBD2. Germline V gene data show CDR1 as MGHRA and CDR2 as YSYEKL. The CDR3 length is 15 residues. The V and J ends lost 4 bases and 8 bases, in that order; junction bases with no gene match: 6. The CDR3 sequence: CASSRLAGVTHEQFF. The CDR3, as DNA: TGCGCCAGCAGCCGACTAGCGGGAGTTACGCATGAGCAGTTCTTC.